A single sample is the source of the 29 T cell receptor beta chains below, sequenced in a study of STAT5B mutations in CD4+ large granular lymphocyte leukemia. Method: immunoSEQ multiplex PCR; TCRdb's copy keeps in-frame clones and lacks some. Of about 35,000 clones listed, roughly 76% are singletons. The sample was CD4+ T cells from blood buffy coats. The receptors come from a human donor in good health.

The gene calls are TRBV19 and TRBJ1-1; no clear D. There are 13 residues in the CDR3. Germline V gene sequence: CDR1 LNHDA, CDR2 SQIVND (reference sequence). The germline V and J ends were trimmed by 5 bases and 10 bases, with 17 bases remaining between them. The CDR3 sequence is CASSVGREAPAFF. DNA for the CDR3: TGTGCCAGTAGTGTCGGACGCGAGGCCCCAGCTTTCTTT.

The chain joins TRBV6-1 to TRBJ1-2; D unresolved. The V and J ends lost 6 bases and 4 bases respectively, with 15 bases between them. The CDR3 length is 14 residues. CDR1 MNHNS and CDR2 SASEGT come from the germline V gene. The CDR3 coding sequence is TGTGCCAGCAGCTGGGAGGGCTCGGGCTATGGCTACACCTTC. This sequence encodes CASSWEGSGYGYTF.

In DNA form, the CDR3 reads TGTGCCAGCAGCTTAAACAAGGGACAACCCATGAACACTGAAGCTTTCTTT. Encoded protein: CASSLNKGQPMNTEAFF. The chain recombines TRBV7-4 with TRBJ1-1, with D tentatively TRBD1 (6 bases). Looked up from germline, CDR1 is SGHVT and CDR2 is SQSDAQ. The V gene lost 2 bases and the J gene lost 0 bases, with 16 bases spanning the gap. This CDR3 has 17 amino acids.

The chain carries TRBV2 and TRBJ1-1; D is possibly TRBD1 (5 bases). The CDR3 length is 15 residues. Germline values: CDR1 SNHLY, CDR2 FYNNEI. V lost 4 bases, J lost 4 bases, and 16 bases lay in between. The CDR3 bases are TGTGCCAGCAGTGCCCGGACCGGGAGGGGCACTGAAGCTTTCTTT. This translates into CASSARTGRGTEAFF.

V usage is TRBV5-1 and J usage is TRBJ2-5, with a possible D match to TRBD1 (6 bases). The V end was cut by 1 base, the J end by 2 bases, with 12 bases between. This CDR3 has 15 residues. Germline lookup yields CDR1 SGHRS and CDR2 YFSETQ. CDR3 coding DNA: TGCGCCAGCAGCTTGTCCGGGACACCTCAAGAGACCCAGTACTTC. This translates into CASSLSGTPQETQYF.

The rearrangement links TRBV19 to TRBJ2-7; no clear D. The CDR3 is 14 amino acids. V shed 5 bases and J shed 0 bases, with 11 bases lying between them. Germline V lookup: CDR1 LNHDA, CDR2 SQIVND (reference sequence). The CDR3 region has the DNA TGTGCCAGTAGTTCCACCCCGGACTCCTACGAGCAGTACTTC. This gives the protein CASSSTPDSYEQYF.

This chain connects TRBV2 to TRBJ1-4, with a possible D match to TRBD1 (5 bases). CDR3 length: 13 residues. V lost 6 bases to trimming and J lost 4 bases, with 9 bases between them. CDR1 and CDR2 (germline): SNHLY, FYNNEI. The CDR3 spells CASRGDYNEKLFF. The CDR3 region has the DNA TGTGCCAGCAGGGGGGACTATAATGAAAAACTGTTTTTT.

This chain uses TRBV11-2 with TRBJ2-7; D is unclear. V dropped 3 bases and J dropped 2 bases, with 14 bases sitting between them. Per the germline V gene, CDR1 is SGHAT and CDR2 is FQNNGV. CDR3 length: 15 residues. The CDR3, as DNA: TGTGCCAGCAGCTTCTTTTCAGCAGTACCCTACGAGCAGTACTTC. Its protein product is CASSFFSAVPYEQYF. Variable domain in full (rest from reference TRBV11-2 and TRBJ2-7): EAGVAQSPRYKIIEKRQSVAFWCNPISGHATLYWYQQILGQGPKLLIQFQNNGVVDDSQLPKDRFSAERLKGVDSTLKIQPAKLEDSAVYLCASSFFSAVPYEQYFGPGTRLTVT.

The chain employs TRBV27 and TRBJ2-3, with TRBD2 matching over 8 bases. After removal of 8 bases from V and 13 bases from J, the junction contained 17 bases not matched to a gene. CDR1 and CDR2 (germline): MNHEY, SMNVEV (reference sequence). CDR3 length: 14 amino acids. CDR3 in amino acids: CASRSIGAGEIEYF. The CDR3 DNA reads TGTGCCAGCCGCTCGATAGGAGCGGGAGAGATTGAGTATTTT.

This chain connects TRBV7-2 to TRBJ1-4, with a tentative D call TRBD1 (5 bases). The CDR3 runs 16 residues. Germline V gene lookup returns CDR1 SGHTA and CDR2 FQGNSA. The germline V and J ends were trimmed by 5 bases and 1 base, with 14 bases remaining between them. This CDR3 reads CASSLHQGGTNEKLFF. The CDR3 coding sequence is TGTGCCAGCAGCCTTCATCAGGGTGGAACTAATGAAAAACTGTTTTTT. Variable domain in full (rest from reference TRBV7-2 and TRBJ1-4): GAGVSQSPSNKVTEKGKDVELRCDPISGHTALYWYRQSLGQGLEFLIYFQGNSAPDKSGLPSDRFSAERTGGSVSTLTIQRTQQEDSAVYLCASSLHQGGTNEKLFFGSGTQLSVL.

The V gene is TRBV6-5, the J gene TRBJ1-1; D is uncertain. Trimming removed 0 bases from V and 1 base from J, with 9 bases in between. The CDR3 contains 15 residues. Germline V CDR1 and CDR2: MNHEY, SVGAGI. Written as DNA, the CDR3 is TGTGCCAGCAGTTACTCGATCACGGCGAACACTGAAGCTTTCTTT. This translates into CASSYSITANTEAFF.

The V gene is TRBV19, the J gene TRBJ2-7; TRBD1 agrees at 8 bases. The CDR3 spans 13 residues. Germline loops: CDR1 LNHDA, CDR2 SQIVND (reference sequence). Unmatched junction bases numbered 9, after V lost 5 bases and J lost 9 bases. CDR3 protein: CASSQQGEAAQYF. Written as DNA, the CDR3 is TGTGCCAGTAGTCAACAGGGGGAAGCGGCGCAGTACTTC.

The chain links TRBV5-4 to TRBJ2-7; perhaps D is TRBD1 or TRBD2 (5 bases each). V lost 4 bases and J lost 4, with 12 bases in between. This CDR3 region has 13 residues. The germline gives CDR1 SGHNT, CDR2 YYREEE (reference sequence). CDR3 in DNA: TGTGCCAGCAGCACCTGGGACGCTTACGAGCAGTACTTC. Translating it yields CASSTWDAYEQYF.

The V gene is TRBV19, the J gene TRBJ2-1, with 9 bases matching TRBD2. Germline V gene lookup returns CDR1 LNHDA and CDR2 SQIVND (reference sequence). This CDR3 has 16 residues. With V trimmed by 7 bases and J by 8 bases, 15 bases remained unmatched. CDR3 residues: CASMRVGASGKDEQFF. DNA for the CDR3: TGTGCCAGTATGAGGGTGGGGGCTAGCGGGAAGGATGAGCAGTTCTTC.

The sample holds a few counts of this clone. The CDR3 DNA follows: TGTGCCTGGAGTGTGGGGGGAGCGGGGAACACTGAAGCTTTCTTT. As protein: CAWSVGGAGNTEAFF. The V call is TRBV30, the J call TRBJ1-1; D may be TRBD1 (5 bases). The CDR3 contains 15 residues. In germline, CDR1 is GTSNPN, CDR2 SVGIG (reference sequence). Trimming pared 0 bases from V and 1 base from J, leaving 12 bases between. The full variable domain, in which reference TRBV30 and TRBJ1-1 provide the parts outside the CDR3, is SQTIHQWPATLVQPVGSPLSLECTVEGTSNPNLYWYRQAAGRGLQLLFYSVGIGQISSEVPQNLSASRPQDRQFILSSKKLLLSDSGFYLCAWSVGGAGNTEAFFGQGTRLTVV.

CDR3 bases: TGTGCCAGCAGTCCCACGGTGGGGACCTACGAGCAGTACTTC. This translates into CASSPTVGTYEQYF. The chain links TRBV7-9 to TRBJ2-5; D is unclear. The tail of the sequence fits TRBJ2-7 better, so the J call may be wrong. The germline V gene encodes CDR1 SEHNR and CDR2 FQNEAQ (reference sequence). The length of the CDR3 is 14 residues.

The chain carries TRBV6-5 and TRBJ2-7; D is possibly TRBD2 (5 bases). This CDR3 has 14 amino acids. Looked up from germline, CDR1 is MNHEY and CDR2 is SVGAGI. The V end lost 0 bases, the J end lost 6 bases, and 12 bases lay between the germline ends. The CDR3 nucleotides read TGTGCCAGCAGTTACTCGGGCATCGGAGGCGAGCAGTACTTC. Translating it yields CASSYSGIGGEQYF.

The CDR3 here is CASSFRLRGDSNYNEQFF. CDR3 DNA sequence: TGTGCCAGCAGCTTTAGGTTAAGAGGGGACAGCAATTACAATGAGCAGTTCTTC. This sequence joins TRBV11-2 and TRBJ2-1; 7 bases match TRBD1. The CDR3 covers 18 residues. CDR1 SGHAT and CDR2 FQNNGV come from the germline V gene. V gave up 3 bases and J gave up 4 bases; unmatched junction bases: 15.

The rearrangement uses TRBV11-1 and TRBJ2-3, with TRBD2 matching over 10 bases. The CDR3 length is 16 residues. CDR1 is SGHAT, CDR2 FQDESV, per germline (reference sequence). V was clipped by 3 bases and J by 2 bases; unmatched bases: 5. CDR3 coding DNA: TGTGCCAGCAGCTTCCCCCTAGCGGGGGCCACAGATACGCAGTATTTT. Protein product: CASSFPLAGATDTQYF.

The J gene is TRBJ2-7, the V gene TRBV6-5; a weak D match, TRBD2 (6 bases). CDR1 is MNHEY, CDR2 SVGAGI, per germline. The CDR3 contains 14 residues. V lost 6 bases and J 3 bases, leaving 15 bases between the germline ends. DNA for the CDR3: TGTGCCAGCAGCCGGGACTCTTTGGGCTACGAGCAGTACTTC. Its translation: CASSRDSLGYEQYF.

The V call is TRBV6-5, the J call TRBJ1-2; D not resolved. The CDR3 is 12 residues long. The ends were cut back, 6 bases at V and 5 bases at J, with 10 bases in the middle. CDR1 is MNHEY and CDR2 is SVGAGI in the germline V gene. As DNA, the CDR3 is TGTGCCAGCAGGCAGACTTCATATGGCTACACCTTC. This translates into CASRQTSYGYTF.

The chain is built from TRBV10-3 and TRBJ2-5; possible D gene TRBD2, 6 bases. The CDR3 has 13 amino acids. V lost 8 bases, J lost 2 bases, and 12 bases lay in between. In germline, CDR1 is ENHRY, CDR2 SYGVKD. Written as DNA, the CDR3 is TGTGCCATCGGGGGTGGAGGGCAAGAGACCCAGTACTTC. Protein: CAIGGGGQETQYF.

With regard to this clone: In the same sample, other DNA sequences code for this CDR3. The J gene is TRBJ1-2, the V gene TRBV30; 7 nucleotides agree with TRBD1. Trimming cost V 5 bases and J 5 bases; bases outside gene matches: 8. Germline V gene sequence: CDR1 GTSNPN, CDR2 SVGIG (reference sequence). CDR3 size: 13 residues. The CDR3 reads CAWHRDRPYGYTF. CDR3 nucleotide sequence: TGTGCCTGGCACCGGGACAGACCTTATGGCTACACCTTC. The full variable domain, completed using reference TRBV30 and TRBJ1-2, is SQTIHQWPATLVQPVGSPLSLECTVEGTSNPNLYWYRQAAGRGLQLLFYSVGIGQISSEVPQNLSASRPQDRQFILSSKKLLLSDSGFYLCAWHRDRPYGYTFGSGTRLTVV.

This clone has only a few counts. V gene TRBV10-1 combines with J gene TRBJ1-1, with D maybe TRBD1 (6 bases). The germline V gene has CDR1 WNHNN and CDR2 SYGVQD (reference sequence). This CDR3 has 13 residues. The V and J ends lost 6 bases and 7 bases respectively, with 15 bases between them. The CDR3 reads CASSANGQHEAFF. The CDR3 DNA sequence: TGCGCCAGCAGCGCAAATGGACAGCATGAAGCTTTCTTT.

This chain's CDR3 is CASMRSGYGTEAFF. CDR3 coding DNA: TGTGCCAGCATGAGGTCAGGGTATGGCACTGAAGCTTTCTTT. V is TRBV28 and J is TRBJ1-1; perhaps TRBD1 as D (5 bases). The germline V gene encodes CDR1 MDHEN and CDR2 SYDVKM. Trimming pared 7 bases from V and 4 bases from J, leaving 16 bases between. The CDR3 has 14 residues.

The rearrangement joins TRBV2 to TRBJ2-5, with D possibly being TRBD2 (7 bases). The V and J ends lost 0 bases and 3 bases respectively, with 11 bases between them. The CDR3 is made up of 15 amino acids. Germline V gene sequence: CDR1 SNHLY, CDR2 FYNNEI. The CDR3 region is CASSEAGGPEETQYF. Written as DNA, the CDR3 is TGTGCCAGCAGTGAAGCGGGGGGGCCGGAAGAGACCCAGTACTTC. Looking up the rest from reference TRBV2 and TRBJ2-5 gives the full variable domain: EPEVTQTPSHQVTQMGQEVILRCVPISNHLYFYWYRQILGQKVEFLVSFYNNEISEKSEIFDDQFSVERPDGSNFTLKIRSTKLEDSAMYFCASSEAGGPEETQYFGPGTRLLVL.

CDR3 coding DNA: TGTGCCAGCTGTGGGCCAGCAACTAATGAAAAACTGTTTTTT. It encodes CASCGPATNEKLFF. The J gene is TRBJ1-4, the V gene TRBV2, with unresolved D. CDR3 length: 14 residues. Germline V gene lookup returns CDR1 SNHLY and CDR2 FYNNEI. Trimming left V 8 bases short and J 0 bases short, with 10 bases between.

The CDR3 reads CASGAREEQFF. In DNA, the CDR3 is TGTGCCAGCGGGGCTCGGGAGGAGCAGTTCTTC. This chain joins TRBV7-9 and TRBJ2-1, with D tentatively TRBD2 (6 bases). Trimming took off 8 bases at V and 10 bases at J, with 12 bases between the two ends. This CDR3 region has 11 residues. Germline V gene sequence: CDR1 SEHNR, CDR2 FQNEAQ (reference sequence). Based on the CDR3 plus reference TRBV7-9 and TRBJ2-1, the full variable domain is DTGVSQNPRHKITKRGQNVTFRCDPISEHNRLYWYRQTLGQGPEFLTYFQNEAQLEKSRLLSDRFSAERPKGSFSTLEIQRTEQGDSAMYLCASGAREEQFFGPGTRLTVL.

The J gene is TRBJ2-1, the V gene TRBV7-2; 9 bases are shared with TRBD1. The V gene's germline CDR1 is SGHTA and CDR2 FQGNSA. Trimming removed 5 bases from V and 6 bases from J; junction bases left unmatched: 14. This CDR3 has 17 residues. In DNA, the CDR3 is TGTGCCAGCAGCCTCCCTCCGGTACAGGGGGCTGCCAATGAGCAGTTCTTC. It encodes CASSLPPVQGAANEQFF.